Each of the 3 T cell receptor beta chains below was sequenced from the same sample in a study of identical twins. A single record per CDR3 protein comes from TCRdb applying MiXCR to the 5' RACE reads. Among about 570,000 distinct CDR3 sequences listed, roughly 9.5% were seen once. A further study also used this sample, focusing on yellow fever vaccine responses in identical twins.

The sample was PBMCs. The receptor source for this set is a woman aged 18-30 years in good health.

This clonotype showed up many times. J is TRBJ2-7 and V is TRBV6-2 or TRBV6-3; TRBD1 matches 7 bases. V lost 0 bases, J lost 5 bases, and 16 bases stayed unmatched. The CDR3 sequence is 18 residues long. CDR1 and CDR2 from the germline V gene are MNHEY and SVGEGT. The CDR3 DNA is TGTGCCAGCAGTTACTCGAAACGACCGGGACAGTTCTTCAACGAGCAGTACTTC. This sequence encodes CASSYSKRPGQFFNEQYF.

The sample holds a few counts of this clonotype. The CDR3 nucleotides read TGTGCCAGCTCGGGACGGGACAGGGTTGACGAGCAGTACTTC. Residues: CASSGRDRVDEQYF. The chain is built from TRBV18 and TRBJ2-7; 9 nucleotides match TRBD1. The CDR3 sequence is 14 residues long. Germline V CDR1 and CDR2: KGHSH, LQKENI. After removal of 6 bases from V and 5 bases from J, the junction contained 8 bases not matched to a gene.

CDR3 sequence reads: CASSLGEEGRGKYF. The CDR3 region has the DNA TGTGCCAGCAGCTTAGGGGAAGAAGGGCGGGGAAAGTACTTC. This chain uses TRBV7-2 with TRBJ2-7, with a possible D match to TRBD2 (6 bases). The germline V and J ends were trimmed by 1 base and 11 bases, with 18 bases remaining between them. CDR1 is SGHTA and CDR2 is FQGNSA in the germline V gene. The CDR3 is made up of 14 amino acids.